Here is one T cell receptor beta chain with its context. The data are from a study of cytomegalovirus exposure and HLA in healthy donors. Primers included in the PCR were 60 Vbeta and 13 Jbeta primers. Profiled with immunoSEQ multiplex PCR; TCRdb holds only in-frame clones, not every one. The sample records around 150,000 clones, 70% to 75% being singletons. The ends lost 0 bases at V and 2 bases at J; junction bases unmatched: 1. Germline values: CDR1 SNHLY, CDR2 FYNNEI. This CDR3 comprises 15 residues. The clonotype comes from a man aged 18-30 years in good health and CMV-seropositive. The chain links TRBV2 to TRBJ2-1; 7 bases fit TRBD2. Material for sequencing was PBMCs. CDR3 region: CASSEARGAYNEQFF. The DNA for the CDR3 is TGTGCCAGCAGTGAAGCTCGGGGGGCCTACAATGAGCAGTTCTTC.